These 22 T cell receptor beta chains originate from one sample sequenced in a study of cytomegalovirus exposure and HLA in healthy donors. A multiplex PCR was run with 60 Vbeta primers and 13 Jbeta primers. The repertoire was sequenced with immunoSEQ multiplex PCR; TCRdb's copy has only in-frame clones and lacks some. The table records about 210,000 clones, around four fifths of them present only once. The sample was PBMCs. The receptors stem from a man between 35 and 55 years old in good health and CMV-seropositive.

The chain recombines TRBV9 with TRBJ2-7, with TRBD2 matching over 7 bases. Trimming at V came to 2 bases and at J to 2 bases, leaving 7 bases not matched to a gene. The CDR3 contains 15 residues. CDR1 and CDR2 from the germline V gene are SGDLS and YYNGEE. The CDR3 DNA follows: TGTGCCAGCAGCGTCTCGGCGGGAGCGGCCTACGAGCAGTACTTC. Its protein is CASSVSAGAAYEQYF.

Worth noting for this clone: Other nucleotide sequences from this sample produce the same CDR3. This chain joins TRBV9 and TRBJ2-7; 9 positions agree with TRBD1. The CDR3 spans 14 residues. Trimming at V came to 0 bases and at J to 2 bases, leaving 0 bases not matched to a gene. In germline, CDR1 is SGDLS, CDR2 YYNGEE. The CDR3 sequence is CASSVGQGAYEQYF. In DNA form, the CDR3 reads TGTGCCAGCAGCGTAGGACAGGGGGCCTACGAGCAGTACTTC.

The chain uses TRBV5-1 and TRBJ2-7, with a weak D call TRBD2 (5 bases). Germline CDR1 reads SGHRS; CDR2 reads YFSETQ. Trimming left V 0 bases short and J 4 bases short, with 11 bases between. CDR3 length: 14 amino acids. CDR3 nucleotides: TGCGCCAGCAGCTTGGACGGGGATTGGTACGAGCAGTACTTC. Its protein product is CASSLDGDWYEQYF.

This clone came up a few times. The CDR3 loop is CSAREQGYTF. The CDR3 coding sequence is TGCAGTGCTAGGGAGCAGGGCTACACCTTC. This sequence joins TRBV20-1 and TRBJ1-2; D is uncertain. Looked up from germline, CDR1 is DFQATT and CDR2 is SNEGSKA (reference sequence). The CDR3 runs to 10 residues. Trimming took off 3 bases at V and 8 bases at J, with 7 bases between the two ends.

The gene calls are TRBV28 and TRBJ1-1, with 10 bases identical to TRBD1. The germline CDR1 and CDR2 sequences are MDHEN and SYDVKM. V shed 1 base, J shed 3 bases, and the junction held 8 bases outside the gene matches. CDR3 length: 17 amino acids. Here the CDR3 DNA reads TGTGCCAGCAGTTTATCCGGGACAGGGGCATGGTACACTGAAGCTTTCTTT. Its protein is CASSLSGTGAWYTEAFF.

J is TRBJ2-5 and V is TRBV2; tentatively, D is TRBD2 (7 bases). The length of the CDR3 is 15 residues. CDR1 is SNHLY, CDR2 FYNNEI, per germline. V was pared by 4 bases and J by 5 bases, with 17 bases between. CDR3 DNA sequence: TGTGCCAGCAGTGGGGTCGGGGGGCAGGGGGAGACCCAGTACTTC. It specifies CASSGVGGQGETQYF.

V is TRBV19 and J is TRBJ2-1; 14 bases agree with TRBD2. V lost 3 bases to trimming and J lost 8 bases; unmatched junction nucleotides: 6. This CDR3 is built from 16 residues. Per the germline V gene, CDR1 is LNHDA and CDR2 is SQIVND (reference sequence). CDR3 nucleotides: TGTGCCAGTAGTATGTGGGGGACTAGCGGGAGAGATGAGCAGTTCTTC. As protein: CASSMWGTSGRDEQFF.

V and J are TRBV28 and TRBJ2-3; D might be TRBD2 (5 bases). Between the trimmed V and J ends, which lost 5 bases and 2 bases, there was a span of 14 bases. This CDR3 has 15 residues. Germline loops: CDR1 MDHEN, CDR2 SYDVKM. CDR3 region: CASSALDSLTDTQYF. The CDR3 nucleotides read TGTGCCAGCAGTGCCTTGGACTCCCTCACAGATACGCAGTATTTT.

The chain joins TRBV7-9 to TRBJ2-7, with 10 bases identical to TRBD1. Germline assignment: CDR1 SEHNR and CDR2 FQNEAQ (reference sequence). This CDR3 comprises 15 residues. J gave up 3 bases and V 3 bases, and 5 bases lay outside the gene matches. CDR3 sequence (DNA): TGTGCCAGCAGCTTGGGACAGGGGACCCTCTACGAGCAGTACTTC. Translated: CASSLGQGTLYEQYF.

The genes are TRBV2 and TRBJ2-1; tentative D call: TRBD2 (6 bases). The CDR3 spans 15 residues. Germline-derived CDR1 and CDR2 are SNHLY and FYNNEI. The germline V and J ends were trimmed by 6 bases and 8 bases, with 20 bases remaining between them. The CDR3 DNA reads TGTGCCAGCAGCGCAGCCGGAGGGGAGCTATATGAGCAGTTCTTC. Translating gives CASSAAGGELYEQFF.

CDR3 bases: TGTGCCAGTAGTGTGGGACAGGGGGCAGATACGCAGTATTTT. Translation gives CASSVGQGADTQYF. The chain uses TRBV19 and TRBJ2-3, with TRBD1 identical over 11 bases. CDR1 and CDR2 from the germline V gene are LNHDA and SQIVND (reference sequence). The CDR3 extends over 14 amino acids. Trimming cost V 5 bases and J 4 bases; bases outside gene matches: 2.

The V call is TRBV9, the J call TRBJ1-1; 8 bases match TRBD1. The CDR3 covers 13 residues. Germline CDR1 is SGDLS and CDR2 is YYNGEE. J lost 4 bases, V lost 4 bases, and 3 bases had no gene match. CDR3 sequence reads: CASSRTGSTEAFF. CDR3 sequence (DNA): TGTGCCAGCAGCAGGACAGGGAGCACTGAAGCTTTCTTT.

The V call is TRBV6-6, the J call TRBJ2-1; 10 positions agree with TRBD2. CDR3 length: 15 residues. Germline values: CDR1 MNHNY, CDR2 SVGAGI (reference sequence). The V segment lost 6 bases and the J segment 0 bases; nucleotides outside the gene matches: 2. CDR3 in DNA: TGTGCCAGCAGGTCTAGCGGGAGCTCCTACAATGAGCAGTTCTTC. Its protein product is CASRSSGSSYNEQFF.

This clone was observed a single time. Within the sample, other DNA sequences also encode this same CDR3. The chain joins TRBV5-4 to TRBJ2-7; no clear D. Germline CDR1 and CDR2: SGHNT and YYREEE (reference sequence). Trimming removed 0 bases from V and 4 bases from J, with 8 bases in between. This CDR3 is built from 13 residues. The DNA for the CDR3 is TGTGCCAGCAGCTTGGGGGCAGGTTACGAGCAGTACTTC. Amino acid sequence: CASSLGAGYEQYF.

The rearrangement links TRBV6-5 to TRBJ1-2; 9 nucleotides align to TRBD1. Losses at the gene ends were 6 bases for V and 4 bases for J; bases not matched to a gene: 9. CDR1 and CDR2 (germline): MNHEY, SVGAGI. CDR3 length: 15 amino acids. CDR3 residues: CASSAGTGHGYGYTF. The CDR3, as DNA: TGTGCCAGCAGCGCCGGGACAGGGCATGGCTATGGCTACACCTTC.

This clone was seen once. This rearrangement joins TRBV28 to TRBJ1-2, with 8 bases aligning to TRBD1. Germline CDR1 and CDR2: MDHEN and SYDVKM. The CDR3 has 14 amino acids. V dropped 2 bases and J dropped 6; count of bases not matched to a gene: 5. The CDR3 DNA reads TGTGCCAGCAGTTTAGCGCAGGGGGCTGATGGCTACACCTTC. Its protein is CASSLAQGADGYTF.

The chain combines TRBV11-2 with TRBJ2-7; TRBD1 matches 8 bases. The CDR3 covers 16 residues. With V trimmed by 0 bases and J by 3 bases, 7 bases remained unmatched. Germline V lookup: CDR1 SGHAT, CDR2 FQNNGV. CDR3 sequence (DNA): TGTGCCAGCAGCTTAGATCCTCAGGGGGCGCTCTACGAGCAGTACTTC. It codes for CASSLDPQGALYEQYF.

This chain uses TRBV28 with TRBJ2-2, with 8 bases that match TRBD1. This CDR3 region has 15 residues. Germline trimming cut 4 bases from V and 6 bases from J; bases unmatched to any gene: 7. Germline lookup yields CDR1 MDHEN and CDR2 SYDVKM. DNA for the CDR3: TGTGCCAGCAGTTCCAGGGGGCAGAGTTCCGGGGAGCTGTTTTTT. Translation gives CASSSRGQSSGELFF.

V is TRBV27 and J is TRBJ1-2; TRBD1 is a possible D gene (6 bases). The V gene lost 8 bases and the J gene lost 4 bases, with 17 bases spanning the gap. Germline V gene lookup returns CDR1 MNHEY and CDR2 SMNVEV (reference sequence). The CDR3 is 14 amino acids. CDR3 sequence (DNA): TGTGCCAGCTGGGCAGGGGTGAACGGCTATGGCTACACCTTC. Translation: CASWAGVNGYGYTF.

The rearrangement uses TRBV11-3 and TRBJ2-6; 8 bases map to TRBD1. The V and J ends lost 5 bases and 4 bases, in that order; junction bases with no gene match: 13. This CDR3 is 18 amino acids long. Germline V gives CDR1 SGHNT, CDR2 YENEEA. In DNA, the CDR3 is TGTGCCAGCAGCCCGGTGGGGCAGGGGGCAGAGGGGGCCAACGTCCTGACTTTC. Its protein is CASSPVGQGAEGANVLTF.

This sequence joins TRBV5-4 and TRBJ2-1; 7 bases align to TRBD1. This CDR3 comprises 13 residues. After removal of 6 bases from V and 6 bases from J, the junction contained 6 bases not matched to a gene. Germline CDR1 reads SGHNT; CDR2 reads YYREEE (reference sequence). The CDR3 nucleotides are TGTGCCAGCACCCGAGGGGGCACCAATGAGCAGTTCTTC. Its protein is CASTRGGTNEQFF.

This clone was counted a single time. The genes are TRBV6-4 and TRBJ2-1; 7 bases agree with TRBD1. Germline V gives CDR1 MRHNA, CDR2 SNTAGT. With V trimmed by 5 bases and J by 10 bases, 5 bases remained unmatched. The CDR3 is 12 amino acids. CDR3 in DNA: TGTGCCAGCAGTCCAGGGGGTCGAGAGCAGTTCTTC. Amino acids: CASSPGGREQFF.